The clone carrying this T cell receptor (beta chain) was seen only a few times. This record belongs to a study of cytomegalovirus exposure and HLA in healthy donors. It was with 60 Vbeta and 13 Jbeta primers that the PCR ran. The protocol was immunoSEQ multiplex PCR, while the TCRdb copy is restricted to in-frame clones and leaves out a portion. The repertoire consists of 150,000 to 200,000 clones, with around 76% occurring once and the leading ten covering roughly 2.1%. Trimming shortened V by 5 bases and J by 2 bases, and 7 bases separated the two germline ends. The CDR3 contains 13 residues. Germline-derived CDR1 and CDR2 are SGHAT and FQNNGV.

The origin of this receptor is a woman aged 25 to 39 in good health and CMV-seropositive. V usage is TRBV11-2 and J usage is TRBJ1-3; D perhaps matches TRBD1 (6 bases). The sample taken for sequencing was PBMCs. CDR3 bases: TGTGCCAGCAGCCGGACAGCTGGAAACACCATATATTTT. Its translation: CASSRTAGNTIYF.